The 15 T cell receptor beta chains given below trace back to one sample, sequenced in a study of early T cells in non-severe SARS-CoV-2 infection. Using its own MiXCR run on the 5' RACE reads, TCRdb lists one record per CDR3 protein. The sample includes roughly 20,000 distinct CDR3 sequences, 5.9% seen only once; the top ten take 6.3%. Source material: whole blood. These receptors were obtained from an adult who was a healthcare worker with PCR-confirmed SARS-CoV-2 infection or an uninfected control (not recorded which).

This clonotype appeared many times. V is TRBV20-1 and J is TRBJ2-1; possible D gene TRBD2, 6 bases. In germline, CDR1 is DFQATT, CDR2 SNEGSKA (reference sequence). The CDR3 covers 14 residues. V lost 4 bases to trimming and J lost 9 bases, with 19 bases between them. CDR3: CSAKLAGGPGEQFF. As DNA, the CDR3 is TGCAGTGCTAAGTTGGCCGGAGGGCCGGGTGAGCAGTTCTTC.

This clonotype was counted ten times or more. V usage is TRBV28 and J usage is TRBJ2-7, with 8 bases fitting TRBD1. In germline, CDR1 is MDHEN, CDR2 SYDVKM. The CDR3 sequence is 14 residues long. The junction had 12 bases not matched to a gene; V was cut back by 8 bases and J by 6 bases. This CDR3 is CASHSSGTGLEQYF. CDR3 DNA: TGTGCCAGCCACTCGTCCGGGACAGGCCTCGAGCAGTACTTC.

This clonotype occurred many times. The rearrangement joins TRBV11-2 to TRBJ2-7, with 10 nucleotides matching TRBD2. CDR1 is SGHAT and CDR2 is FQNNGV in the germline V gene. J lost 0 bases, V lost 1 base, and 3 bases had no gene match. The CDR3 contains 16 residues. CDR3 residues: CASSLGASGSSYEQYF. The DNA for the CDR3 is TGTGCCAGCAGCTTAGGCGCTAGCGGGAGCTCCTACGAGCAGTACTTC.

In this sample, this clonotype turned up many times. The chain has TRBV12-3 or TRBV12-4 and TRBJ1-1; no firm D call. This CDR3 spans 14 amino acids. V was cut by 6 bases and J by 3 bases, with 14 bases left in between. The CDR3 loop is CASSLLMHDTEAFF. The CDR3, as DNA: TGTGCCAGCAGCTTGCTAATGCATGACACTGAAGCTTTCTTT.

This clonotype is classed as medium-sized. V usage is TRBV2 and J usage is TRBJ2-1; a weak D match, TRBD2 (5 bases). In germline, CDR1 is SNHLY, CDR2 FYNNEI. CDR3 size: 15 residues. The V end lost 6 bases, the J end lost 3 bases, and 15 bases lay between the germline ends. Here the CDR3 reads CASSLGGMGYNEQFF. DNA for the CDR3: TGTGCCAGCAGCCTAGGAGGCATGGGCTACAATGAGCAGTTCTTC.

This clonotype came up many times. The gene calls are TRBV11-1 and TRBJ1-2, with D perhaps TRBD1 (6 bases). Looked up from germline, CDR1 is SGHAT and CDR2 is FQDESV (reference sequence). V was cut by 5 bases and J by 7 bases, with 14 bases left in between. This CDR3 contains 13 residues. The CDR3 loop reads CASSLQGALGYTF. Written as DNA, the CDR3 is TGTGCCAGCAGCCTACAGGGAGCGCTTGGCTACACCTTC.

The rearrangement uses TRBV6-1 and TRBJ2-1, with 8 bases that match TRBD1. This CDR3 is 15 amino acids long. Trimming removed 5 bases from V and 4 bases from J; junction bases left unmatched: 7. The germline gives CDR1 MNHNS, CDR2 SASEGT. CDR3 sequence: CASSQADRVYNEQFF. CDR3 DNA: TGTGCCAGCAGTCAGGCGGACAGGGTTTACAATGAGCAGTTCTTC.

By its share, this clonotype is medium-sized. In DNA, the CDR3 is TGTGCCAGCAGTTTGGCGGGGAGCAATCAGCCCCAGCATTTT. The encoded protein is CASSLAGSNQPQHF. The chain couples TRBV25-1 to TRBJ1-5; no clear D. Trimming took off 5 bases at V and 1 base at J, with 9 bases between the two ends. CDR3 length: 14 residues. In germline, CDR1 is MGHDK, CDR2 SYGVNS. Filled out from reference TRBV25-1 and TRBJ1-5, the complete variable domain reads EADIYQTPRYLVIGTGKKITLECSQTMGHDKMYWYQQDPGMELHLIHYSYGVNSTEKGDLSSESTVSRIRTEHFPLTLESARPSHTSQYLCASSLAGSNQPQHFGDGTRLSIL.

In this sample, this clonotype turned up many times. The chain has TRBV19 and TRBJ2-1; 14 positions match TRBD2. Germline CDR1 is LNHDA and CDR2 is SQIVND (reference sequence). The CDR3 length is 16 residues. Trimming took 5 bases from V and 5 from J; bases not matched to a gene: 5. This CDR3 reads CASSSGLAGVDNEQFF. CDR3 coding DNA: TGTGCCAGTAGTTCGGGACTAGCGGGAGTGGACAATGAGCAGTTCTTC. Full variable domain (missing parts from reference TRBV19 and TRBJ2-1): DGGITQSPKYLFRKEGQNVTLSCEQNLNHDAMYWYRQDPGQGLRLIYYSQIVNDFQKGDIAEGYSVSREKKESFPLTVTSAQKNPTAFYLCASSSGLAGVDNEQFFGPGTRLTVL.

There are many counts of this clonotype. The chain has TRBV9 and TRBJ1-5; possibly TRBD1 for D (6 bases). This CDR3 has 15 residues. CDR1 is SGDLS and CDR2 is YYNGEE in the germline V gene. V was clipped by 2 bases and J by 7 bases, with 16 bases between them. The CDR3 region is CASSVLQGPRQPQHF. CDR3 sequence (DNA): TGTGCCAGCAGCGTCCTCCAGGGGCCACGGCAGCCCCAGCATTTT.

This clonotype qualifies as medium-sized (0.01 to 0.1%). The chain employs TRBV7-8 and TRBJ2-5, with D perhaps being TRBD1 or TRBD2 (5 bases each). Germline CDR1 SGHVS, CDR2 FQNEAQ. With 5 bases removed from V and 3 bases from J, the gap between germline ends came to 16 bases. This CDR3 spans 15 amino acids. Written as DNA, the CDR3 is TGTGCCAGCAGCCACTTCAGGGAGAAAGAAGAGACCCAGTACTTC. This encodes CASSHFREKEETQYF.

This clonotype has ten or more counts. The chain recombines TRBV30 with TRBJ2-3, with 7 positions matching TRBD2. V lost 4 bases to trimming and J lost 4 bases; unmatched junction nucleotides: 14. The CDR3 runs 16 residues. CDR1 is GTSNPN and CDR2 is SVGIG in the germline V gene (reference sequence). Here the CDR3 reads CAWTPPTSFDADTQYF. CDR3 DNA: TGTGCCTGGACCCCCCCGACTAGCTTTGACGCAGATACGCAGTATTTT.

The table lists this clonotype with many counts. The CDR3 DNA reads TGTGCCAGCTCACCTTTCGACCGCAGCCAAGAGACCCAGTACTTC. Its protein is CASSPFDRSQETQYF. V gene TRBV18 combines with J gene TRBJ2-5; D is ambiguous. Germline loops: CDR1 KGHSH, CDR2 LQKENI. The CDR3 is 15 residues long. The V and J ends lost 3 bases and 1 base respectively, with 12 bases between them. The complete variable domain, with remaining parts taken from reference TRBV18 and TRBJ2-5, reads NAGVMQNPRHLVRRRGQEARLRCSPMKGHSHVYWYRQLPEEGLKFMVYLQKENIIDESGMPKERFSAEFPKEGPSILRIQQVVRGDSAAYFCASSPFDRSQETQYFGPGTRLLVL.

In this sample, this clonotype turned up many times. The rearrangement uses TRBV7-7 and TRBJ2-7; 13 bases are shared with TRBD2. J gave up 8 bases and V 5 bases, and 9 bases lay outside the gene matches. The CDR3 is 15 amino acids. Germline V gene data show CDR1 as SSHAT and CDR2 as FNYEAQ (reference sequence). The CDR3 is CASSETGTSGTKQYF. Here the CDR3 DNA reads TGTGCCAGCAGCGAAACGGGGACTAGCGGGACTAAGCAGTACTTC.

This clonotype has a count of ten or more. The V and J genes are TRBV27 and TRBJ2-1; maybe TRBD2 (7 bases). V lost 6 bases, J lost 9 bases, and 27 bases lay in between. The CDR3 runs to 17 residues. CDR1 and CDR2 (germline): MNHEY, SMNVEV (reference sequence). The CDR3 sequence is CASSLGGGGRLGIEQFF. In nucleotides, the CDR3 is TGTGCCAGCAGCCTTGGAGGGGGGGGCCGGTTGGGGATTGAGCAGTTCTTC.